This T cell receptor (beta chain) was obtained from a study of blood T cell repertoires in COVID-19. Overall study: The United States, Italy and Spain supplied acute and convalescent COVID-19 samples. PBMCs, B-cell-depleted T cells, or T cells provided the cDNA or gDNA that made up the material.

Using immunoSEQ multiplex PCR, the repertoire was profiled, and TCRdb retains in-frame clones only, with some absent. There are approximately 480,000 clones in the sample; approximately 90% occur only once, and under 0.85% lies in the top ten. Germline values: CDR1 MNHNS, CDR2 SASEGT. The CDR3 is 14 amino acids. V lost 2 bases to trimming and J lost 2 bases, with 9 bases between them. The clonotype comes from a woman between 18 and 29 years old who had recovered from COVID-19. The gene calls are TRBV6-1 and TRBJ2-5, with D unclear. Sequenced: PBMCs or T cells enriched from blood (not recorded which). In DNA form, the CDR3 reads TGTGCCAGCAGTGAAATTTGGCAGCAAGAGACCCAGTACTTC. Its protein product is CASSEIWQQETQYF.